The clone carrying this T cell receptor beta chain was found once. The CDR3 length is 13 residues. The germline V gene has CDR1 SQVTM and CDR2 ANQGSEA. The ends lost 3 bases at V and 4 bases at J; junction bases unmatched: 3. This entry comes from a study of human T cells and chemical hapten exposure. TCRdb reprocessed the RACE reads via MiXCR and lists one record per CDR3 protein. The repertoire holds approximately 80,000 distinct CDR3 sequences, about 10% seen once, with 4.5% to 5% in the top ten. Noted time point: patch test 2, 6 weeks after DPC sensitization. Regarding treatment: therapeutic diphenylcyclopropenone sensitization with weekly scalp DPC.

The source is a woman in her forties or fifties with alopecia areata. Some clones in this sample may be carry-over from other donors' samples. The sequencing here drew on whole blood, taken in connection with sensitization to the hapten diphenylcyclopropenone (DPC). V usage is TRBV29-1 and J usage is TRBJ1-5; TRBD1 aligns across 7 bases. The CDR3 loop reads CSVETGSNQPQHF. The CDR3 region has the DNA TGCAGCGTTGAGACAGGGAGTAATCAGCCCCAGCATTTT.